A single T cell receptor beta chain is shown here with its context. This record belongs to a study of cytomegalovirus exposure and HLA in healthy donors. The data were produced by immunoSEQ multiplex PCR, yet TCRdb's version contains in-frame clones alone and is incomplete. The table records 150,000 to 200,000 clones, approximately 86% of them present only once. There are 16 residues in the CDR3. The V and J ends lost 4 bases and 2 bases respectively, with 17 bases between them. Germline V gene sequence: CDR1 SGHDN, CDR2 FVKESK. The gene calls are TRBV14 and TRBJ2-5; tentative D call: TRBD1 (6 bases). The specimen sequenced was PBMCs. The TCR was taken from a young woman in good health and CMV-seronegative. CDR3 coding DNA: TGTGCCAGCAGCCCATCTGGACAGCGAATACAAGAGACCCAGTACTTC. It translates to CASSPSGQRIQETQYF.